This T cell receptor beta chain is from a study of shared clonotypes between healthy human individuals. At the level of the study: Aged 18 to 49, the donors were a couple of women and a few men.

Trimming removed 5 bases at V and 3 bases at J, with 13 bases between. Germline values: CDR1 SGHDN, CDR2 FVKESK. The CDR3 contains 14 residues. The assay was immunoSEQ multiplex PCR, and TCRdb's table has in-frame clones only and misses some. The sample consists of a few million clones, approximately 94% of them appearing once. All donors qualified as healthy HIV-negative adults and had experienced no recent acute infections or vaccinations. Naive CD45RA+ and memory CD45RA-negative subsets were split from CD4+ cells. The clonotype comes from a man younger than 35 in good health. Sequencing was done on a sample of naive CD4+ T cells sorted from blood. Subset defined: CD45RA+ positively selected. The chain recombines TRBV14 with TRBJ1-1; D remains ambiguous. For the CDR3, the DNA is TGTGCCAGCAGCGGCGGGTGGCCCCACACTGAAGCTTTCTTT. Translated, it gives CASSGGWPHTEAFF.